What follows are 32 T cell receptor beta chains derived from one specimen sequenced in a study of blood T cell repertoires in COVID-19. The table came from immunoSEQ multiplex PCR; TCRdb's copy has only in-frame clones and leaves some out. The sample consists of hundreds of thousands of clones, 70% to 90% of them appearing once. Source material: peripheral blood. The source is a woman in her twenties or thirties with COVID-19, enrolled during active disease.

Comment on this clone: This sample also contains other DNA sequences that code for the same CDR3. The chain couples TRBV3-1 (or the pseudogene TRBV3-2) to TRBJ2-1; 7 bases fit TRBD2. The CDR3 spans 15 residues. Trimming took 0 bases from V and 4 from J; bases not matched to a gene: 3. Per the germline V gene, CDR1 is LGHDT and CDR2 is YNNKEL (reference sequence). For the CDR3, the DNA is TGTGCCAGCAGCCAAGACCCTAGCGGATACAATGAGCAGTTCTTC. Translation gives CASSQDPSGYNEQFF.

The V and J genes are TRBV19 and TRBJ1-5, with 7 bases lining up with TRBD1. CDR1 is LNHDA, CDR2 SQIVND, per germline (reference sequence). The CDR3 length is 14 residues. The V segment lost 3 bases and the J segment 11 bases; nucleotides outside the gene matches: 10. CDR3 coding DNA: TGTGCCAGTAGTATCAAGGGACAGTGGGGGGCCCAGCATTTT. Protein product: CASSIKGQWGAQHF.

The chain is built from TRBV27 and TRBJ1-6; 7 positions match TRBD1. CDR1 MNHEY and CDR2 SMNVEV come from the germline V gene (reference sequence). The J segment lost 3 bases and the V segment lost 7 bases, leaving 6 bases of the junction unmatched. The CDR3 consists of 15 residues. The DNA of the CDR3 is TGTGCCAGCACTTTCCGGGACAGCTATAATTCACCCCTCCACTTT. Translated, it gives CASTFRDSYNSPLHF.

The chain employs TRBV30 and TRBJ2-7, with D possibly matching TRBD1 (6 bases). Trimming left V 2 bases short and J 4 bases short, with 15 bases between. The CDR3 has 14 residues. Germline V lookup: CDR1 GTSNPN, CDR2 SVGIG (reference sequence). The CDR3 region is CAWSRRTDLYEQYV. CDR3 DNA sequence: TGTGCCTGGAGTCGGCGGACAGACCTTTACGAGCAGTACGTC.

V and J are TRBV6-1 and TRBJ2-3, with D perhaps matching TRBD1 (5 bases). Germline V gene data show CDR1 as MNHNS and CDR2 as SASEGT. The ends were cut back, 0 bases at V and 4 bases at J, with 11 bases in the middle. CDR3 length equals 15 residues. The CDR3 DNA follows: TGTGCCAGCAGTGAAGCGCAGGGTGGGCCAGATACGCAGTATTTT. Translation gives CASSEAQGGPDTQYF.

The chain employs TRBV10-3 and TRBJ2-7, with D possibly being TRBD2 (7 bases). Germline CDR1 ENHRY, CDR2 SYGVKD. The CDR3 is 14 amino acids. V lost 0 bases to trimming and J lost 10 bases, with 16 bases between them. The chain's CDR3 is CAISESNGGGKQYV. The CDR3 DNA reads TGTGCCATCAGTGAGTCGAATGGCGGGGGCAAACAGTACGTC.

The rearrangement uses TRBV28 and TRBJ1-1; D possibly corresponds to TRBD1 (6 bases). Germline loops: CDR1 MDHEN, CDR2 SYDVKM. Trimming shortened V by 4 bases and J by 1 base, and 13 bases separated the two germline ends. This CDR3 has 15 amino acids. The CDR3 region is CASSSGGGPNTEAFF. Written as DNA, the CDR3 is TGTGCCAGCAGTTCCGGGGGGGGGCCGAACACTGAAGCTTTCTTT.

The genes are TRBV7-9 and TRBJ2-3; TRBD2 agrees at 14 bases. The ends lost 5 bases at V and 2 bases at J; junction bases unmatched: 9. This CDR3 is built from 18 residues. Germline V lookup: CDR1 SEHNR, CDR2 FQNEAQ (reference sequence). The CDR3 is CASSRTSGGFANTDTQYF. The CDR3 region has the DNA TGTGCCAGCAGCCGGACTAGCGGGGGGTTCGCTAACACAGATACGCAGTATTTT. The complete variable domain, with remaining parts taken from reference TRBV7-9 and TRBJ2-3, reads DTGVSQNPRHKITKRGQNVTFRCDPISEHNRLYWYRQTLGQGPEFLTYFQNEAQLEKSRLLSDRFSAERPKGSFSTLEIQRTEQGDSAMYLCASSRTSGGFANTDTQYFGPGTRLTVL.

This chain links TRBV10-2 with TRBJ2-5, with D perhaps TRBD1 (6 bases). Germline V CDR1 and CDR2: WSHSY, SAAADI. Between the trimmed V and J ends, which lost 5 bases and 2 bases, there was a span of 9 bases. The CDR3 consists of 13 residues. The CDR3 DNA reads as TGCGCCAGCAGTCCGACAGGTCAAGAGACCCAGTACTTC. Its protein is CASSPTGQETQYF.

The J gene is TRBJ2-7, the V gene TRBV15, with a tentative D call TRBD1 (6 bases). Looked up from germline, CDR1 is LNHNV and CDR2 is YYDKDF (reference sequence). Trimming took 0 bases from V and 4 from J, leaving 10 bases between them. The CDR3 consists of 14 residues. The CDR3 here is CATSRETGRYEQYV. Here the CDR3 DNA reads TGTGCCACCAGCAGAGAAACAGGGCGGTACGAGCAGTACGTC.

The chain joins TRBV30 to TRBJ1-1; D not certain. The germline V and J ends were trimmed by 3 bases and 10 bases, with 12 bases remaining between them. The CDR3 has 11 residues. The germline V gene encodes CDR1 GTSNPN and CDR2 SVGIG (reference sequence). The CDR3 loop reads CAWREGSGAFF. CDR3 sequence (DNA): TGTGCCTGGAGGGAGGGTAGTGGAGCTTTCTTT.

The rearrangement uses TRBV5-1 and TRBJ2-5; D might be TRBD1 (5 bases). In germline, CDR1 is SGHRS, CDR2 YFSETQ. Trimming removed 5 bases at V and 5 bases at J, with 16 bases between. CDR3 size: 14 residues. The CDR3 DNA reads as TGCGCCAGCAGACCTGACAGTGCCCGGGAGACCCAGTACTTC. Translated: CASRPDSARETQYF. Complete variable domain (other parts from reference TRBV5-1 and TRBJ2-5): KAGVTQTPRYLIKTRGQQVTLSCSPISGHRSVSWYQQTPGQGLQFLFEYFSETQRNKGNFPGRFSGRQFSNSRSEMNVSTLELGDSALYLCASRPDSARETQYFGPGTRLLVL.

The genes are TRBV7-2 and TRBJ1-2, with 7 nucleotides matching TRBD1. CDR3 length: 13 residues. V was clipped by 8 bases and J by 2 bases; unmatched bases: 5. CDR1 and CDR2 (germline): SGHTA, FQGNSA. The CDR3 protein is CASEGARNYGYTF. In DNA form, the CDR3 reads TGTGCCAGCGAGGGGGCGCGGAACTATGGCTACACCTTC.

This clone came up a few times. CDR3 sequence reads: CASSPGVSGNTIYF. CDR3 bases: TGTGCCAGCAGCCCCGGGGTCTCTGGAAACACCATATATTTT. The gene calls are TRBV3-1 (or the pseudogene TRBV3-2) and TRBJ1-3; no reliable D call. This CDR3 is 14 amino acids long. V dropped 4 bases and J dropped 0 bases, with 7 bases sitting between them. The germline V gene encodes CDR1 LGHDT and CDR2 YNNKEL (reference sequence).

This sequence joins TRBV12-5 and TRBJ1-5, with D tentatively TRBD1 (6 bases). V lost 0 bases to trimming and J lost 7 bases, with 22 bases between them. The CDR3 is 18 residues long. The germline gives CDR1 LGHNT, CDR2 FRNRAP. CDR3 region: CASGLVSMGGRVGQPQHF. The CDR3 nucleotides are TGTGCTAGTGGTTTGGTCTCCATGGGGGGGCGAGTAGGGCAGCCCCAGCATTTT. The full variable domain, its missing parts supplied by reference TRBV12-5 and TRBJ1-5, is DARVTQTPRHKVTEMGQEVTMRCQPILGHNTVFWYRQTMMQGLELLAYFRNRAPLDDSGMPKDRFSAEMPDATLATLKIQPSEPRDSAVYFCASGLVSMGGRVGQPQHFGDGTRLSIL.

The J gene is TRBJ1-6, the V gene TRBV28; a possible D gene is TRBD1 (6 bases). Germline V gene lookup returns CDR1 MDHEN and CDR2 SYDVKM. Trimming stripped 6 bases from V and 6 bases from J, with 18 bases between. This CDR3 contains 16 residues. Written as DNA, the CDR3 is TGTGCCAGCAGAACCGCCCGGGACACGCTTAATTCACCCCTCCACTTT. Its translation: CASRTARDTLNSPLHF. The full variable domain, rest sourced from reference TRBV28 and TRBJ1-6, is DVKVTQSSRYLVKRTGEKVFLECVQDMDHENMFWYRQDPGLGLRLIYFSYDVKMKEKGDIPEGYSVSREKKERFSLILESASTNQTSMYLCASRTARDTLNSPLHFGNGTRLTVT.

The chain combines TRBV6-5 with TRBJ2-1, with 11 bases fitting TRBD2. V shed 6 bases, J shed 4 bases, and the junction held 5 bases outside the gene matches. CDR1 and CDR2 from the germline V gene are MNHEY and SVGAGI. The CDR3 covers 15 residues. The CDR3 DNA reads TGTGCCAGCAGGGATCTAGCGGGGGGTTACAATGAGCAGTTCTTC. This sequence encodes CASRDLAGGYNEQFF.

This clone was found once. The V gene is TRBV28, the J gene TRBJ2-7; 9 bases agree with TRBD1. CDR3 length: 18 residues. Losses at the gene ends were 3 bases for V and 2 bases for J; bases not matched to a gene: 14. The germline V gene has CDR1 MDHEN and CDR2 SYDVKM. As DNA, the CDR3 is TGTGCCAGCAGTTTGCCCAGCCTGGGACAGGGTACTACCTACGAGCAGTACTTC. Translated, it gives CASSLPSLGQGTTYEQYF.

This chain joins TRBV10-3 and TRBJ2-3; no definite D call. Germline assignment: CDR1 ENHRY and CDR2 SYGVKD. V was cut by 3 bases and J by 7 bases, with 5 bases left in between. This CDR3 has 11 residues. CDR3 DNA sequence: TGTGCCATCAGTGAAGAGAATACGCAGTATTTT. Translation: CAISEENTQYF.

This clone was recorded once. This rearrangement joins TRBV6-2 or TRBV6-3 to TRBJ2-5; TRBD1 matches at 7 bases. CDR1 and CDR2 (germline): MNHEY, SVGEGT. Unmatched junction bases numbered 6, after V lost 5 bases and J lost 6 bases. The length of the CDR3 is 13 residues. The CDR3 here is CASSRQGEKTQYF. The CDR3 region has the DNA TGTGCCAGCAGTCGACAGGGCGAAAAGACCCAGTACTTC.

The chain combines TRBV7-2 with TRBJ2-7, with D tentatively TRBD2 (6 bases). The CDR3 is 15 amino acids. V lost 5 bases and J 2 bases, leaving 16 bases between the germline ends. Germline loops: CDR1 SGHTA, CDR2 FQGNSA. In DNA, the CDR3 is TGTGCCAGCAGCCAAGGGGTAGGAGGGCCCTACGAGCAGTACTTC. As protein: CASSQGVGGPYEQYF. The full variable domain, with the rest looked up from reference TRBV7-2 and TRBJ2-7, is GAGVSQSPSNKVTEKGKDVELRCDPISGHTALYWYRQSLGQGLEFLIYFQGNSAPDKSGLPSDRFSAERTGGSVSTLTIQRTQQEDSAVYLCASSQGVGGPYEQYFGPGTRLTVT.

This clone was observed a few times. The V call is TRBV6-2 or TRBV6-3, the J call TRBJ2-7; 8 bases map to TRBD2. From germline, CDR1 is MNHEY and CDR2 SVGEGT. V dropped 2 bases and J dropped 4; count of bases not matched to a gene: 4. The length of the CDR3 is 14 residues. The CDR3 is CASSYVAGPYEQYF. CDR3 DNA sequence: TGTGCCAGCAGTTACGTAGCGGGGCCTTACGAGCAGTACTTC.

This chain joins TRBV6-6 and TRBJ1-2; a weak D match, TRBD1 (6 bases). The CDR3 totals 19 residues. Germline-derived CDR1 and CDR2 are MNHNY and SVGAGI (reference sequence). Trimming took off 5 bases at V and 0 bases at J, with 25 bases between the two ends. The CDR3 DNA is TGTGCCAGCAGTCCCGGGCGGGGGCCACGGATCTACGCTAACTATGGCTACACCTTC. Residues: CASSPGRGPRIYANYGYTF.

The V and J genes are TRBV1 and TRBJ1-6. TRBV1 is marked as a pseudogene. The CDR3 consists of 15 residues. The CDR3 protein is CTSSIPSEDNSPLHF. CDR3 DNA: TGCACCAGCAGCATTCCATCGGAGGACAATTCACCCCTCCACTTT.

The chain carries TRBV6-2 or TRBV6-3 and TRBJ2-1; the match to TRBD2 covers 11 bases. Germline loops: CDR1 MNHEY, CDR2 SVGEGT. V shed 4 bases, J shed 9 bases, and the junction held 8 bases outside the gene matches. The CDR3 loop spans 15 amino acids. The CDR3 nucleotides read TGTGCCAGCAGTTTTCGGACTAGCGGGTTTCTTGAGCAGTTCTTC. Its translation: CASSFRTSGFLEQFF.

This clone came up a few times. The chain joins TRBV6-5 to TRBJ2-5, with D unresolved. V was shortened by 6 bases and J by 0 bases, with 11 bases between the two germline ends. This CDR3 is 14 amino acids long. Per the germline V gene, CDR1 is MNHEY and CDR2 is SVGAGI. The CDR3: CASRKDTYQETQYF. CDR3 coding DNA: TGTGCCAGCAGAAAAGACACGTACCAAGAGACCCAGTACTTC.

The chain recombines TRBV3-1 (or the pseudogene TRBV3-2) with TRBJ2-7; TRBD2 matches at 12 bases. This CDR3 has 17 amino acids. Germline V gene data show CDR1 as LGHDT and CDR2 as YNNKEL (reference sequence). V was clipped by 1 base and J by 4 bases; unmatched bases: 8. The CDR3 nucleotides are TGTGCCAGCAGCCAAGGCCCTAGCGGGGGGGCCTGGTACGAGCAGTACTTC. The encoded protein is CASSQGPSGGAWYEQYF.

The V call is TRBV7-9, the J call TRBJ1-4; the D is unclear. CDR1 and CDR2 (germline): SEHNR, FQNEAQ (reference sequence). V dropped 1 base and J dropped 8 bases, with 8 bases sitting between them. CDR3 size: 13 residues. For the CDR3, the DNA is TGTGCCAGCAGCTTAGGAGGAGGGGAAAAACTGTTTTTT. Translation gives CASSLGGGEKLFF.

The CDR3 here is CASSPLGRENTEAFF. In DNA form, the CDR3 reads TGTGCCAGCAGCCCTCTAGGCAGGGAGAACACTGAAGCTTTCTTT. This chain uses TRBV7-9 with TRBJ1-1; tentative D call: TRBD1 (5 bases). Germline V CDR1 and CDR2: SEHNR, FQNEAQ (reference sequence). Trimming pared 5 bases from V and 1 base from J, leaving 14 bases between. The length of the CDR3 is 15 residues.

This rearrangement joins TRBV27 to TRBJ1-1; maybe TRBD1 (6 bases). V lost 7 bases and J lost 5, with 14 bases in between. The CDR3 is 13 residues long. Per germline, CDR1 MNHEY and CDR2 SMNVEV (reference sequence). Here the CDR3 reads CASKRQVKTEAFF. The CDR3 region has the DNA TGTGCCAGCAAAAGACAGGTTAAAACTGAAGCTTTCTTT.

The chain carries TRBV7-9 and TRBJ1-1; 9 nucleotides match TRBD1. Germline V gene lookup returns CDR1 SEHNR and CDR2 FQNEAQ (reference sequence). V lost 5 bases and J lost 5; bases outside the gene matches: 9. The CDR3 length is 15 residues. The CDR3 is CASSPRGQGRTEAFF. DNA for the CDR3: TGTGCCAGCAGCCCCCGGGGACAGGGAAGAACTGAAGCTTTCTTT. The whole variable domain, filled in from reference TRBV7-9 and TRBJ1-1, reads DTGVSQNPRHKITKRGQNVTFRCDPISEHNRLYWYRQTLGQGPEFLTYFQNEAQLEKSRLLSDRFSAERPKGSFSTLEIQRTEQGDSAMYLCASSPRGQGRTEAFFGQGTRLTVV.

This sequence joins TRBV11-2 and TRBJ2-1, with D hard to call. Per germline, CDR1 SGHAT and CDR2 FQNNGV. The CDR3 totals 12 residues. Trimming took 5 bases from V and 3 from J, leaving 5 bases between them. The CDR3 loop reads CASSRYYNEQFF. CDR3 nucleotides: TGTGCCAGCAGCCGGTACTACAATGAGCAGTTCTTC.